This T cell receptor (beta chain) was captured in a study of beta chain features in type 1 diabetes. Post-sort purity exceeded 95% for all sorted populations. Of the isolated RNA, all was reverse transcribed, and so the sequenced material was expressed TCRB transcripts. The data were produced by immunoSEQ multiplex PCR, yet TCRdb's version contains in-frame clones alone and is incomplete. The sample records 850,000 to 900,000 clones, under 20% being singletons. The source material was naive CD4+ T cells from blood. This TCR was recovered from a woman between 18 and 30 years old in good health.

For the CDR3, the DNA is TGTGCCAGCAGCTTAGTGGGGACAGGGATGTCTGGAAACACCATATATTTT. Translation: CASSLVGTGMSGNTIYF. This chain connects TRBV7-2 to TRBJ1-3, with 9 bases identical to TRBD1. CDR3 length: 17 amino acids. V shed 1 base and J 1 base; nucleotides not matched to a gene: 5. CDR1 and CDR2 from the germline V gene are SGHTA and FQGNSA.